This T cell receptor beta chain came from a study of T cell repertoires in cytomegalovirus infection. One entry per CDR3 protein results from TCRdb running MiXCR on the reads. The table includes some 350,000 distinct CDR3 sequences, about 35% detected once. This clonotype was seen a few times. Its antigen is unknown. CDR1 and CDR2 (germline): MDHEN, SYDVKM. CDR3 length equals 13 residues. V lost 5 bases to trimming and J lost 5 bases; unmatched junction nucleotides: 3. V and J are TRBV28 and TRBJ2-4; 7 bases fit TRBD2. The sample here was cultured PBMCs, taken from culture after CMV antigen stimulation. The sequence derives from a human donor in good health (CMV status not recorded). Some clones in this sample may be carry-over from other donors' samples. The CDR3 DNA is TGTGCCAGCAGTAAGGGACTACAAAACATTCAGTACTTC. This codes for CASSKGLQNIQYF.